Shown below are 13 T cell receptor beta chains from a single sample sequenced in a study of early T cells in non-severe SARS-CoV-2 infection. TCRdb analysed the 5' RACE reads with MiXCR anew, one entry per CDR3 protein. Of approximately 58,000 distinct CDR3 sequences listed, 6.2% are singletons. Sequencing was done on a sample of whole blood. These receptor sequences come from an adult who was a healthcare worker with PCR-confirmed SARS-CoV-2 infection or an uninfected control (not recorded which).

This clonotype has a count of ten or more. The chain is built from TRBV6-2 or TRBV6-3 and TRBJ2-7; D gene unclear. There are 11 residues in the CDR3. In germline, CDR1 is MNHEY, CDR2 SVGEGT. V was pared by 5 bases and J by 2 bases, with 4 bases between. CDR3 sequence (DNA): TGTGCCAGCAGTAGAGCCTACGAGCAGTACTTC. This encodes CASSRAYEQYF.

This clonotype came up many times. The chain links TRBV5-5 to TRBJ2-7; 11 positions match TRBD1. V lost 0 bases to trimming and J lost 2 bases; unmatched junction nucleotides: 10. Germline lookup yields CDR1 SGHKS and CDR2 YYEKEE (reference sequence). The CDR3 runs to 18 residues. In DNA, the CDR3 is TGTGCCAGCAGCTTGGGACCTTCCACGGGACAGGGGGCCTACGAGCAGTACTTC. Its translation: CASSLGPSTGQGAYEQYF.

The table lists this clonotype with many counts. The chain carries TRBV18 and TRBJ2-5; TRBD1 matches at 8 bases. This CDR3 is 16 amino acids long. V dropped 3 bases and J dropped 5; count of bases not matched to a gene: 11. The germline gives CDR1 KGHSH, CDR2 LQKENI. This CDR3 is CASSPGGQGPRETQYF. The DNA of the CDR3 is TGTGCCAGCTCACCGGGTGGACAGGGTCCTCGGGAGACCCAGTACTTC.

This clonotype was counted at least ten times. CDR3 sequence reads: CASTPTATLFQITYEQYF. CDR3 in DNA: TGTGCCAGCACTCCGACGGCAACCCTTTTCCAAATAACCTACGAGCAGTACTTC. The gene calls are TRBV6-2 or TRBV6-3 and TRBJ2-7; D is undetermined. There are 18 residues in the CDR3. Looked up from germline, CDR1 is MNHEY and CDR2 is SVGEGT. V lost 7 bases and J 2 bases, leaving 27 bases between the germline ends.

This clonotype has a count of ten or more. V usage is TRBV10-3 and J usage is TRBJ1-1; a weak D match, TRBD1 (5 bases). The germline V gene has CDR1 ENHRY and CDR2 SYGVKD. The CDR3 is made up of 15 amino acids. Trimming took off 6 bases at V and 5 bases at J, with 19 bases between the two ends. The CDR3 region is CAISRPGLGLTEAFF. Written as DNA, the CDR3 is TGTGCCATCAGCCGACCAGGGCTAGGGCTGACTGAAGCTTTCTTT.

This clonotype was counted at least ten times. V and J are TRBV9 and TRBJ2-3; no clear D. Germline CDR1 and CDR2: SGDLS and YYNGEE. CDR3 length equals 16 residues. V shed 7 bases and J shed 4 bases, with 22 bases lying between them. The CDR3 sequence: CASVVEGGVSSDTQYF. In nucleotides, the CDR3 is TGTGCCAGCGTGGTTGAAGGTGGGGTTTCGTCAGATACGCAGTATTTT.

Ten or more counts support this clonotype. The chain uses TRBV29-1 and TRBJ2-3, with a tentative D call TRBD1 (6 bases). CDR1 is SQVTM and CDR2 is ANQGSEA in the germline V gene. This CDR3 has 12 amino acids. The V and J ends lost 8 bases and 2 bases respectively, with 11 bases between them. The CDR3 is CSHTGNTDTQYF. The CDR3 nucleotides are TGCAGCCATACAGGGAACACAGATACGCAGTATTTT.

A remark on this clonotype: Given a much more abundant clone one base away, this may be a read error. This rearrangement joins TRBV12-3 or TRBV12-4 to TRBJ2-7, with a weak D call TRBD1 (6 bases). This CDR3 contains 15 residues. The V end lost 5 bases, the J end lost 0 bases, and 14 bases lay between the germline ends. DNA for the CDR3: TGTGCCAGCAGTCCCAGGACAGCACCCTCCTACGAGCAGTACTTC. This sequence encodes CASSPRTAPSYEQYF.

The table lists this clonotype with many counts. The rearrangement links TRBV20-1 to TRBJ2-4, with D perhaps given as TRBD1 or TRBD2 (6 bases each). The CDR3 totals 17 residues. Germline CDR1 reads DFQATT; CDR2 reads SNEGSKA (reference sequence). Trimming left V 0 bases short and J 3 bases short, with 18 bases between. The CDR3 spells CSARDFGTPEGKNIQYF. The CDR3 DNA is TGCAGTGCTAGAGATTTTGGGACACCGGAGGGCAAAAACATTCAGTACTTC.

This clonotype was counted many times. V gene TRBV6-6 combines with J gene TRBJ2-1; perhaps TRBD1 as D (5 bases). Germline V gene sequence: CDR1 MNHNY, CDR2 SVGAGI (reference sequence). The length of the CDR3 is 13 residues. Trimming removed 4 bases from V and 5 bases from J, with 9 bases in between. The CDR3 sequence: CASSFGHDNEQFF. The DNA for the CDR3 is TGTGCCAGCAGTTTCGGACACGACAATGAGCAGTTCTTC.

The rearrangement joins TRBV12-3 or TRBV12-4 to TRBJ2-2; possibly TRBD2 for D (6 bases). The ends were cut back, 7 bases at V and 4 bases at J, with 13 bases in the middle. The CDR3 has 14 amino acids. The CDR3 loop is CASTLEGATGELFF. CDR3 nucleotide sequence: TGTGCCAGCACCTTGGAGGGAGCCACCGGGGAGCTGTTTTTT.

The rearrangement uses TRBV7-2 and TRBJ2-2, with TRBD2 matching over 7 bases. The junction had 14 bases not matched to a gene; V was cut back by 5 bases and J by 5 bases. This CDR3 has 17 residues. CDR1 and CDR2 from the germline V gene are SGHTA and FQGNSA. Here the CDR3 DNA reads TGTGCCAGCAGCCCCCGGGAGCGGGGTAGGGGTACCGGGGAGCTGTTTTTT. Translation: CASSPRERGRGTGELFF.

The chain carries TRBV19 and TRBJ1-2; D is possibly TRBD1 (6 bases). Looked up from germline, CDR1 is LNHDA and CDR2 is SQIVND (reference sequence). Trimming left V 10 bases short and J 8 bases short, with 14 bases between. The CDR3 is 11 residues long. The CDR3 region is CATWGARGYTF. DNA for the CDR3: TGTGCCACATGGGGGGCGCGAGGCTACACCTTC.